The T cell receptor beta chain described here comes from a study of T cell clonality in common variable immunodeficiency. Germline-derived CDR1 and CDR2 are KGHSH and LQKENI. This CDR3 has 19 amino acids. V lost 2 bases, J lost 5 bases, and 27 bases lay in between. Donors gave about 5 to 9 ml heparinized peripheral whole blood. The method was immunoSEQ multiplex PCR; TCRdb's version includes in-frame clones alone and lacks a portion of them. Observed in the sample are some 64,000 clones, none of them singletons. This clone was recorded many times. The read halts 3 residues ahead of the CDR3 end, with the missing end drawn from the germline J gene.

V usage is TRBV18 and J usage is TRBJ1-2; D is unresolved. Sequencing input: peripheral blood mononuclear cells. The TCR sequence derives from a person aged 18 to 75 in good health. The DNA read from the CDR3 is TGTGCCAGCTCACCAGATCCCGCGAGGGCCCTTCCCCCTCTATATGGC. This translates into CASSPDPARALPPLYG. Given in full, the CDR3 is CASSPDPARALPPLYGYTF.